The rows below give T cell receptor beta chains drawn from one sample of a study of radiation and T cells in renal cell carcinoma. Repertoires were generated with immunoSEQ multiplex PCR, while TCRdb's copy carries only in-frame clones and drops some. The sample consists of about 100,000 clones, 84% of them appearing once. The sequenced sample was blood, obtained from a patient whose treatment included radiotherapy and nephrectomy. The receptors come from a man in his sixties with renal cell carcinoma. Each CDR3 is given with its conserved first and last residue. D genes are given only for firm matches. Clone size is shown for a subset of rows, as once, few, many or a class of expanded clone.

clone_size	v_call	j_call	d_call	cdr3_nt	cdr3_aa
-	TRBV14	TRBJ2-1	TRBD2	TGTGCCAGCAGCCCTCGACTAGCGGGAGGGCCGAGTACCTACAATGAGCAGTTCTTC	CASSPRLAGGPSTYNEQFF
-	TRBV27	TRBJ1-4	TRBD1	TGTGCCAGCAGCCCCGGGACAGGGGGCAGTGAAAAACTGTTTTTT	CASSPGTGGSEKLFF
-	TRBV4-3	TRBJ2-2	TRBD2	TGCGCCAGCAGCCAAGATCTAGCGGGAGTCACCGGGGAGCTGTTTTTT	CASSQDLAGVTGELFF
-	TRBV6-5	TRBJ1-1	-	TGTGCCAGCAGTTACGCAATATTGGGAACTGAAGCTTTCTTT	CASSYAILGTEAFF
-	TRBV7-2	TRBJ2-7	TRBD2	TGTGCCAGCAGCTTAAGACTAGCGGGAGCCATGCGGTTCCACGAGCAGTACTTC	CASSLRLAGAMRFHEQYF
-	TRBV5-5	TRBJ1-2	-	TGTGCCAGCAGCCCGACCGGGACGTTATTCTATGGCTACACCTTC	CASSPTGTLFYGYTF
-	TRBV18	TRBJ1-4	-	TGTGCCAGCTCACCCCAAAATGAAAAACTGTTTTTT	CASSPQNEKLFF
-	TRBV15	TRBJ2-1	-	TGTGCCACCAGCAGAGCCGGGAGCTACAATGAGCAGTTCTTC	CATSRAGSYNEQFF
-	TRBV6-5	TRBJ2-7	-	TGTGCCAGCAGTTACACCCAGATCAGCGTCGACTACGAGCAGTACTTC	CASSYTQISVDYEQYF
-	TRBV7-2	TRBJ1-4	-	TGTGCCAGCAGCTTAGTGGGCAGGGGTTATGAAAAACTGTTTTTT	CASSLVGRGYEKLFF
-	TRBV7-3	TRBJ2-1	-	TGTGCCAGCAGCTTCCGACAGGGGGAGGCTAGCGGGACCTCCAATGAGCAGTTCTTC	CASSFRQGEASGTSNEQFF
-	TRBV7-9	TRBJ2-4	TRBD1	TGTGCCAGCAGCACCGCATACCAGGGGGTAGCCAAAAACATTCAGTACTTC	CASSTAYQGVAKNIQYF
once	TRBV30	TRBJ2-5	-	TGTGCCTGGAGACTCGGGACTTATCAAGAGACCCAGTACTTC	CAWRLGTYQETQYF
-	TRBV19	TRBJ2-3	TRBD1	TGTGCCAGTAGACACCAACCGGGACAGGGGTTAGATACGCAGTATTTT	CASRHQPGQGLDTQYF
-	TRBV2	TRBJ2-5	TRBD1	TGTGCCAGCATCTTCGACAGGGGGCCGGAGACCCAGTACTTC	CASIFDRGPETQYF
-	TRBV28	TRBJ2-7	TRBD2	TGTGCCAGCAGCTACCTCCCAGGGGGACTAGCGGGAGGCCACTGGCGCGAGCAGTACTTC	CASSYLPGGLAGGHWREQYF
-	TRBV28	TRBJ2-2	TRBD2	TGTGCCAGCTCTCTTAGCGGGAGAGGCACCGGGGAGCTGTTTTTT	CASSLSGRGTGELFF
-	TRBV11-3	TRBJ2-3	-	TGTGCCAGCAGCTTGTTCTGGGCAGATACGCAGTATTTT	CASSLFWADTQYF
-	TRBV5-1	TRBJ2-1	TRBD1	TGCGCCAGCAGCCCGGGGACAGGGATTACCTACAATGAGCAGTTCTTC	CASSPGTGITYNEQFF
few	TRBV11-2	TRBJ2-7	TRBD1	TGTGCCAGCAGCTTGGGACAGGGGTTTGTCGAGCAGTACTTC	CASSLGQGFVEQYF
-	TRBV7-8	TRBJ2-2	-	TGTGCCAGCAGCCAGGGACAGAACACCGGGGAGCTGTTTTTT	CASSQGQNTGELFF
-	TRBV18	TRBJ2-5	-	TGTGCCAGCGCTAATGTAGTCCAAGAGACCCAGTACTTC	CASANVVQETQYF
-	TRBV19	TRBJ2-2	-	TGTGCCAGTAGTATTATAAGCGAAATAACCGGGGAGCTGTTTTTT	CASSIISEITGELFF
-	TRBV11-2	TRBJ2-3	-	TGTGCCAGCAGCTTAGGTATCAGGGCCGATACGCAGTATTTT	CASSLGIRADTQYF
-	TRBV7-8	TRBJ2-1	TRBD2	TGTGCCAGCAGCTTAGTGGCTAGCGGGCCTAGCTCCTACAATGAGCAGTTCTTC	CASSLVASGPSSYNEQFF
-	TRBV27	TRBJ1-4	-	TGTGCCAGCAGTTTGGGCTTGGGGGAAAAACTGTTTTTT	CASSLGLGEKLFF
-	TRBV18	TRBJ2-5	-	TGTGCCAGCTCGTTTGGCCAAGAGACCCAGTACTTC	CASSFGQETQYF
-	TRBV4-1	TRBJ2-2	TRBD1	TGCGCCAGCAGCCACCTTCCAGACAGGGACACCGGGGAGCTGTTTTTT	CASSHLPDRDTGELFF
-	TRBV2	TRBJ2-1	-	TGTGCCAGCAGTCGTTCCGGGACGGCGAACCGCGAGCAGTTCTTC	CASSRSGTANREQFF
few	TRBV5-1	TRBJ2-7	-	TGCGCCAGCAGCCCTACTCTGGGAGAGCAGTACTTC	CASSPTLGEQYF
-	TRBV7-6	TRBJ2-5	-	TGTGCCAGCAGCCCCCCGGGCGGGGAAGAGACCCAGTACTTC	CASSPPGGEETQYF
-	TRBV10-3	TRBJ1-2	-	TGTGCCATCAGCCCAACAGGCTTCAACTATGGCTACACCTTC	CAISPTGFNYGYTF
-	TRBV11-3	TRBJ2-1	TRBD1	TGTGCCAGCAGCTTAGCCCGGACAGGGGCTGGGGAGCAGTTCTTC	CASSLARTGAGEQFF
-	TRBV7-9	TRBJ2-7	TRBD2	TGTGCCAGCAGCTTAGCGGGAGGGCTTGCCGAGCAGTACTTC	CASSLAGGLAEQYF
-	TRBV5-1	TRBJ2-2	TRBD1	TGCGCCAGCAGCGTCGGGACAGGGGCGCGCGGGGAGCTGTTTTTT	CASSVGTGARGELFF
-	TRBV6-6	TRBJ2-1	TRBD1	TGTGCCAGCAGTTCCCTGGGACAGTCCTACAATGAGCAGTTCTTC	CASSSLGQSYNEQFF
-	TRBV30	TRBJ2-5	-	TGTGCCTGGAGTGGCATGGGAGACCAAGAGACCCAGTACTTC	CAWSGMGDQETQYF